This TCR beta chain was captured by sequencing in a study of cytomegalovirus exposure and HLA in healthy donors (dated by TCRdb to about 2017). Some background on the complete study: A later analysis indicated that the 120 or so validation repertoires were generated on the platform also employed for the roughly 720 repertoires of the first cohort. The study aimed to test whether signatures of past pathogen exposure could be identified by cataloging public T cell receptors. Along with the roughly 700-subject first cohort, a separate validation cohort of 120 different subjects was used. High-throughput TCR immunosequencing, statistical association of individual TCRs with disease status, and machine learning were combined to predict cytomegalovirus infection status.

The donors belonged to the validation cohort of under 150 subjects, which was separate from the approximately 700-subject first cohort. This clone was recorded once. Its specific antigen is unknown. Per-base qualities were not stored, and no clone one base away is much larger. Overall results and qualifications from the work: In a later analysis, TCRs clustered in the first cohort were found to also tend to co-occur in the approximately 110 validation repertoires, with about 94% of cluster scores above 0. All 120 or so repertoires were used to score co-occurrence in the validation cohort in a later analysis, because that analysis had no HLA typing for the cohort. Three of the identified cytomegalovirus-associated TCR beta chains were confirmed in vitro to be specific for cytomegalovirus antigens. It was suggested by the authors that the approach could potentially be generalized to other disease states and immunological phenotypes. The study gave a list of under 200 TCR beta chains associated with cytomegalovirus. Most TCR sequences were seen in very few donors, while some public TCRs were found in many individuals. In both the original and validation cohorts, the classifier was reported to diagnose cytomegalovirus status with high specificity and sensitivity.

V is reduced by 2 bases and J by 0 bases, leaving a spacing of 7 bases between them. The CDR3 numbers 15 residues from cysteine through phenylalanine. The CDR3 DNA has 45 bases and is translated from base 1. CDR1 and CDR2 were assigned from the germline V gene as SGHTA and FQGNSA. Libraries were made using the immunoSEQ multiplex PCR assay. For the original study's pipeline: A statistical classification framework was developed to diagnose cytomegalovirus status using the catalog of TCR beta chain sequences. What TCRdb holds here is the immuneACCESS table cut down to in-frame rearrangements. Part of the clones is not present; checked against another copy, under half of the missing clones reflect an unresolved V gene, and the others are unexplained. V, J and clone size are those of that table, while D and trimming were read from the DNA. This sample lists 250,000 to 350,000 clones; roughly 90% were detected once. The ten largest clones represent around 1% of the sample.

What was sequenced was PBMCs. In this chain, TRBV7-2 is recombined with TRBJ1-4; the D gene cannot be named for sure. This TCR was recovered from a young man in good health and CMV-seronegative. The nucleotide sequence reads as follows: TGTGCCAGCAGCTTACGGGGTTCAACTAATGAAAAACTGTTTTTT. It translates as CASSLRGSTNEKLFF.